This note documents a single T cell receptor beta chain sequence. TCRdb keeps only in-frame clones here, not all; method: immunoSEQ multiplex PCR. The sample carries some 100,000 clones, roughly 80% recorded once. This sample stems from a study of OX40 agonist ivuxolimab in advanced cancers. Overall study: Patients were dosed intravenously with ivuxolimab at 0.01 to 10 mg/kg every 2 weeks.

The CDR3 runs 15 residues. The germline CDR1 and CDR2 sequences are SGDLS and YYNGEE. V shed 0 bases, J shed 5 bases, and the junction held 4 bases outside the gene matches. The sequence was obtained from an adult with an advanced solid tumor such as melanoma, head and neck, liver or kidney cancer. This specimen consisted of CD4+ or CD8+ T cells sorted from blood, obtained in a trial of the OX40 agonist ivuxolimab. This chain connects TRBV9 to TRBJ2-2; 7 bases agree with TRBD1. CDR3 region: CASSVVTGFTGELFF. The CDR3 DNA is TGTGCCAGCAGCGTAGTGACAGGGTTTACCGGGGAGCTGTTTTTT. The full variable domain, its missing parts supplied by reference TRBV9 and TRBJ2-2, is DSGVTQTPKHLITATGQRVTLRCSPRSGDLSVYWYQQSLDQGLQFLIQYYNGEERAKGNILERFSAQQFPDLHSELNLSSLELGDSALYFCASSVVTGFTGELFFGEGSRLTVL.